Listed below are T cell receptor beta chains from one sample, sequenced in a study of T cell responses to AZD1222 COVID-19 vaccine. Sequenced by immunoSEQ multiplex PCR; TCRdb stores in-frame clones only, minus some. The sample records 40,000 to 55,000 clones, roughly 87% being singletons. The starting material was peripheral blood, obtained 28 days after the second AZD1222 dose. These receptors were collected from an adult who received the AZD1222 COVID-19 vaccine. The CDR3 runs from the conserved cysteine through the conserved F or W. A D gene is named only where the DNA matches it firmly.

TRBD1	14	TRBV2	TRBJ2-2	TGTGCCAGCAGTGTCGACAGGGGGGCCGGGGAGCTGTTTTTT	CASSVDRGAGELFF
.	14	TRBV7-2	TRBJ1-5	TGTGCCAGCCAAGCGGGGATAACGAATCAGCCCCAGCATTTT	CASQAGITNQPQHF
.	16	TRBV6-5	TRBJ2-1	TGTGCCAGCAGTTACGGTACAGGGCACAGGGTCAATGAGCAGTTCTTC	CASSYGTGHRVNEQFF
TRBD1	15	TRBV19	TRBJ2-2	TGTGCCAGTAGTAGGACAGGGGCCAACACCGGGGAGCTGTTTTTT	CASSRTGANTGELFF
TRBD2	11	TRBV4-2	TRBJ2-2	TGTGCCAGCCGGGGGGGCAGGGAGCTGTTTTTT	CASRGGRELFF
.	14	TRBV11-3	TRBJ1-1	TGTGCCAGCAGCTTAGGCAGGATTTCGACTGAAGCTTTCTTT	CASSLGRISTEAFF
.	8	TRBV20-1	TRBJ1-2	TGCAGTGCTGGTGGCTACACCTTC	CSAGGYTF
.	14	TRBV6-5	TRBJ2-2	TGTGCCAGCAGGGACAGTTTTAACACCGGGGAGCTGTTTTTT	CASRDSFNTGELFF
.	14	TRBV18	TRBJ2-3	TGTGCCAGCTCGCCAACAGGGGAGGCAGATACGCAGTATTTT	CASSPTGEADTQYF
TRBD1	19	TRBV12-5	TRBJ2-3	TGTGCTAGTGGTTTGGTATTGGGACAGGGGCTCCTCGGCGGTTATACGCAGTATTTT	CASGLVLGQGLLGGYTQYF
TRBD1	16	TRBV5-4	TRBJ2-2	TGTGCCAGCAGCTTGGGGGGACAGCTGAACACCGGGGAGCTGTTTTTT	CASSLGGQLNTGELFF
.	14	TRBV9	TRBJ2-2	TGTGCCAGCAGCGTAGCTAGGGGCACCGGGGAGCTGTTTTTT	CASSVARGTGELFF
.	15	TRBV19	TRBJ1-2	TGTGCCAGTAAATGGAGGGGGGACTATAACTATGGCTACACCTTC	CASKWRGDYNYGYTF
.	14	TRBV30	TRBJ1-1	TGTGCCTGGAGTTCTTCCAGGGGCCGGACTGAAGCTTTCTTT	CAWSSSRGRTEAFF
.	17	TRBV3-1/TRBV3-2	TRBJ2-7	TGTGCCCCCAGCCAAGACCAACGCGGCAGGGGAGGCTACGAGCAGTACTTC	CAPSQDQRGRGGYEQYF
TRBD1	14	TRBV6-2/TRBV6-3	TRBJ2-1	TGTGCCAGCAGTTACTGGACAGGGGCGAATGAGCAGTTCTTC	CASSYWTGANEQFF
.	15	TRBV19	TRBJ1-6	TGTGCCAGTAGTATCCAGGTGTCCTATAATTCACCCCTCCACTTT	CASSIQVSYNSPLHF